The next 17 T cell receptor beta chains were all read from a single sample in a study of regulatory T cells in long-lasting Graves disease. Building the TCR beta libraries relied on iRepertoire HTBI primers, and CDR3 regions underwent Arm-PCR. One entry per CDR3 protein, called by TCRdb with MiXCR from the multiplex PCR reads. The table records 350,000 to 450,000 distinct CDR3 sequences, 20% to 25% of them present only once. Time point: persistent/refractory GD, antithyroid drugs over 5 years with positive TRAb. The TCR library was made from RNA extracted from PBMCs. This specimen was peripheral blood mononuclear cells (PBMCs), taken when the disease was refractory, from a patient treated with antithyroid drugs. The receptors originated from a female donor with Graves disease.

This clonotype was recorded at least ten times. The V call is TRBV28, the J call TRBJ2-7; 9 bases are shared with TRBD2. There are 16 residues in the CDR3. The V gene's germline CDR1 is MDHEN and CDR2 SYDVKM. V was clipped by 4 bases and J by 2 bases; unmatched bases: 9. The CDR3, as DNA: TGTGCCAGCAGTTCCTTTATTAGCGGGGGAACCTACGAGCAGTACTTC. This gives the protein CASSSFISGGTYEQYF.

J is TRBJ2-5 and V is TRBV5-1; D uncertain. Germline CDR1 reads SGHRS; CDR2 reads YFSETQ. The CDR3 runs 15 residues. Trimming cost V 3 bases and J 5 bases, with 17 bases left between them. CDR3 coding DNA: TGCGCCAGCAGCTCCTTTCGGGCCTTGGAGGAGACCCAGTACTTC. Translated, it gives CASSSFRALEETQYF.

This clonotype was counted only a few times. This chain uses TRBV20-1 with TRBJ2-5; no definite D call. CDR3 length equals 13 residues. Germline V gene lookup returns CDR1 DFQATT and CDR2 SNEGSKA (reference sequence). With 7 bases removed from V and 5 bases from J, the gap between germline ends came to 17 bases. The CDR3 DNA reads TGCAGTGTCTTCGGTAGGGCCGGGGAGACCCAGTACTTC. Amino acids: CSVFGRAGETQYF.

With regard to this clonotype: Since a much larger clone is just one base distant, this may be a read error. The rearrangement joins TRBV2 to TRBJ2-2; 11 nucleotides line up with TRBD2. CDR3 length: 17 residues. J lost 4 bases, V lost 7 bases, and 11 bases had no gene match. The germline gives CDR1 SNHLY, CDR2 FYNNEI. For the CDR3, the DNA is TGTGCCAGCACAGACCAAATAGGGACTAGCGGCACCGGGGAGCTGTTTTTT. As protein: CASTDQIGTSGTGELFF.

This clonotype was seen repeatedly, ten times or more. The chain recombines TRBV28 with TRBJ2-7; 7 bases agree with TRBD1. The V gene end was trimmed by 5 bases and the J gene end by 2 bases; junction bases not matched to a gene: 6. From germline, CDR1 is MDHEN and CDR2 SYDVKM. This CDR3 is 14 amino acids long. CDR3 sequence: CASSPPGQTYEQYF. The CDR3, as DNA: TGTGCCAGCAGTCCCCCGGGACAGACCTACGAGCAGTACTTC.

This clonotype was counted many times. The chain uses TRBV6-2 or TRBV6-3 and TRBJ1-4; no definite D call. Germline V gene sequence: CDR1 MNHEY, CDR2 SVGEGT. The CDR3 length is 14 residues. The ends were cut back, 2 bases at V and 5 bases at J, with 9 bases in the middle. CDR3 residues: CASSYGRVNEKLFF. DNA of the CDR3: TGTGCCAGCAGTTACGGACGGGTGAATGAAAAACTGTTTTTT.

This clonotype has just a few counts. This chain connects TRBV28 to TRBJ2-3; possible D gene TRBD2, 6 bases. CDR3 length: 14 amino acids. V gave up 4 bases and J gave up 6 bases, with 14 bases separating them. Germline CDR1 MDHEN, CDR2 SYDVKM. CDR3: CASSSQGLDDTQYF. CDR3 nucleotides: TGTGCCAGCAGTTCCCAGGGACTTGACGATACGCAGTATTTT.

Ten or more counts support this clonotype. The rearrangement joins TRBV5-1 to TRBJ1-2, with D uncertain. V lost 6 bases and J 7 bases, leaving 16 bases between the germline ends. CDR1 is SGHRS, CDR2 YFSETQ, per germline. This CDR3 is built from 13 residues. The CDR3 here is CASTLDGIGGYTF. CDR3 bases: TGCGCCAGCACCCTAGACGGTATTGGTGGCTACACCTTC.

This clonotype has at least ten counts. The chain links TRBV12-3 or TRBV12-4 to TRBJ2-5; TRBD2 might be the D (6 bases). The V end was cut by 6 bases, the J end by 5 bases, with 10 bases between. The CDR3 extends over 12 amino acids. CDR3 DNA: TGTGCCAGCAGCTTCGGGGGTGAGACCCAGTACTTC. Amino acid sequence: CASSFGGETQYF.

The V and J genes are TRBV15 and TRBJ1-5, with unresolved D. The CDR3 has 15 amino acids. The germline V gene encodes CDR1 LNHNV and CDR2 YYDKDF (reference sequence). Trimming pared 0 bases from V and 0 bases from J, leaving 6 bases between. Here the CDR3 DNA reads TGTGCCACCAGCAGAGAATCCATTAGCAATCAGCCCCAGCATTTT. Translated, it gives CATSRESISNQPQHF.

The chain joins TRBV9 to TRBJ2-2; D perhaps matches TRBD2 (6 bases). The CDR3 is made up of 14 amino acids. Between the trimmed V and J ends, which lost 6 bases and 5 bases, there was a span of 14 bases. Germline V gene sequence: CDR1 SGDLS, CDR2 YYNGEE. The CDR3 here is CASTRRERTGELFF. The CDR3 DNA sequence: TGTGCCAGCACTCGGAGGGAGCGTACCGGGGAGCTGTTTTTT.

The chain employs TRBV7-9 and TRBJ2-7, with 7 nucleotides matching TRBD1. The CDR3 totals 15 residues. V dropped 4 bases and J dropped 3; count of bases not matched to a gene: 9. From germline, CDR1 is SEHNR and CDR2 FQNEAQ (reference sequence). The CDR3 sequence: CASSSTGQSFYEQYF. The CDR3 bases are TGTGCCAGCAGCTCCACGGGACAGAGCTTCTACGAGCAGTACTTC. The whole variable domain, remainder taken from reference TRBV7-9 and TRBJ2-7, is DTGVSQNPRHKITKRGQNVTFRCDPISEHNRLYWYRQTLGQGPEFLTYFQNEAQLEKSRLLSDRFSAERPKGSFSTLEIQRTEQGDSAMYLCASSSTGQSFYEQYFGPGTRLTVT.

In its sample, this clonotype was seen many times. The rearrangement joins TRBV2 to TRBJ1-5; D gene unclear. CDR1 is SNHLY and CDR2 is FYNNEI in the germline V gene. The CDR3 totals 16 residues. Trimming shortened V by 4 bases and J by 2 bases, and 15 bases separated the two germline ends. In DNA form, the CDR3 reads TGTGCCAGCAGTGTTTCGGGAAGTCTTGGCAATCAGCCCCAGCATTTT. It yields the protein CASSVSGSLGNQPQHF.

The CDR3 spells CASSEQGETEAFF. CDR3 in DNA: TGCGCCAGCAGTGAGCAGGGAGAGACTGAAGCTTTCTTT. The chain is built from TRBV10-2 and TRBJ1-1; the D gene is possibly TRBD1 (5 bases). V shed 2 bases and J shed 5 bases, with 9 bases lying between them. Germline CDR1 WSHSY, CDR2 SAAADI. This CDR3 contains 13 residues.

This clonotype occurred many times. This chain uses TRBV6-1 with TRBJ1-1; D is undetermined. The V end lost 7 bases, the J end lost 2 bases, and 5 bases lay between the germline ends. The CDR3 runs to 11 residues. Germline CDR1 and CDR2: MNHNS and SASEGT. The CDR3 bases are TGTGCCAGCACGGTCAACACTGAAGCTTTCTTT. Its protein product is CASTVNTEAFF.

This clonotype came up many times. The chain has TRBV3-1 and TRBJ1-4; no clear D. Germline V gene lookup returns CDR1 LGHDT and CDR2 YNNKEL (reference sequence). The V end was cut by 2 bases, the J end by 8 bases, with 3 bases between. The CDR3 is 11 residues long. In DNA, the CDR3 is TGTGCCAGCAGCCAAAGCGAAAAACTGTTTTTT. This codes for CASSQSEKLFF.

This clonotype occurred a few times. The chain combines TRBV4-2 with TRBJ2-5; D gene ambiguous. The CDR3 is 13 residues long. Germline CDR1 is LGHNA and CDR2 is YNFKEQ. Trimming pared 8 bases from V and 4 bases from J, leaving 14 bases between. CDR3 residues: CASSGVLGETQYF. The CDR3 nucleotides read TGTGCCAGCTCTGGGGTTCTGGGAGAGACCCAGTACTTC.